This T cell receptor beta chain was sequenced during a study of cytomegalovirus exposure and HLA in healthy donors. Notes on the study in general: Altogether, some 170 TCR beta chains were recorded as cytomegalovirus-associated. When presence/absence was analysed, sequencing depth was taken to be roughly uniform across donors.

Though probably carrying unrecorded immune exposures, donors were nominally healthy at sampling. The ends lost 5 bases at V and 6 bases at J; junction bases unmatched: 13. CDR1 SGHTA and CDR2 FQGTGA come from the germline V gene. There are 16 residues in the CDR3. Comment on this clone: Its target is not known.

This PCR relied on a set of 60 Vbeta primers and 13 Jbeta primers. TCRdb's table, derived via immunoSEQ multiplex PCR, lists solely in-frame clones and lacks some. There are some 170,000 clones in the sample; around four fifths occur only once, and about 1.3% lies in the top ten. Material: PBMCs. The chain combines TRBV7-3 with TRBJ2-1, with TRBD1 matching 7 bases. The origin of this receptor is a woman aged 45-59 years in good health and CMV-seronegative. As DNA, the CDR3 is TGTGCCAGCAGCGACCCCCAGACAGGGTTTGCCAATGAGCAGTTCTTC. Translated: CASSDPQTGFANEQFF.